These T cell receptor beta chains were read from a single sample in a study of regulatory T cells in long-lasting Graves disease. TCRdb called the multiplex PCR reads again in MiXCR, with one record for every CDR3 protein. Among 400,000 to 550,000 distinct CDR3 sequences listed, around 14% were seen once. These sequences were also reported in another study, on T cells in Graves' hyperthyroidism and ophthalmopathy.

The material was peripheral blood mononuclear cells (PBMCs), obtained at new diagnosis, from a patient treated with antithyroid drugs. All receptors come from a young woman with Graves disease. The CDR3 runs from the conserved cysteine through the conserved F or W. The order of the fields is J gene, D gene, clone size, V gene, CDR3 DNA, CDR3 protein. A D gene is named only where the DNA matches it firmly. Clone size, where shown, is once, few, many, or a class for clones that have expanded.

TRBJ2-3	TRBD1	many	TRBV11-2	TGTGCCAGCAGCTCCTCCGGGACAGGCACAGATACGCAGTATTTT	CASSSSGTGTDTQYF
TRBJ2-5	NA	many	TRBV12-3/TRBV12-4	TGTGCCAGCAGCCACAACGTAGGCCTCCAAGAGACCCAGTACTTC	CASSHNVGLQETQYF
TRBJ2-1	TRBD2	NA	TRBV10-3	TGTGCCATCAGAAAAAGCGGGAGGGCAGGCGATGAGCAGTTCTTC	CAIRKSGRAGDEQFF
TRBJ2-7	NA	few	TRBV12-3/TRBV12-4	TGTGCCAGCAGCTCATCGCCCGGGAGTTACGAGCAGTACTTC	CASSSSPGSYEQYF
TRBJ2-1	NA	many	TRBV7-7	TGTGCTAGCAGCTTAACTAATTACAATGAGCAGTTCTTC	CASSLTNYNEQFF
TRBJ2-5	NA	many	TRBV7-9	TGTGCCAGCAGCACGGGATATCAAGAGACCCAGTACTTC	CASSTGYQETQYF
TRBJ2-1	NA	few	TRBV4-1	TGCGCCAGCAGCCAAGTTTGGGGCAGTCTAGATGAGCAGTTCTTC	CASSQVWGSLDEQFF
TRBJ1-2	NA	many	TRBV27	TGTGCCAGCAGTTTAGAGGGGTCAGGGACCAACTATGGCTACACCTTC	CASSLEGSGTNYGYTF
TRBJ2-7	TRBD2	many	TRBV28	TGTGCCAGCACCCCTTCGGGGGGGTACGAGCAGTACTTC	CASTPSGGYEQYF
TRBJ1-1	NA	NA	TRBV10-3	TGTGCCATTGCGGGGGGGGTGGACACTGAAGCTTTCTTT	CAIAGGVDTEAFF
TRBJ2-7	NA	many	TRBV5-6	TGTGCCAGCAGCTTGAAGGGAAGCTCCTACGAGCAGTACTTC	CASSLKGSSYEQYF
TRBJ2-7	NA	many	TRBV5-6	TGTGCCAGCACATCCTCCGGGGCGTCGGGCTACGAGCAGTACTTC	CASTSSGASGYEQYF
TRBJ2-1	NA	NA	TRBV4-1	TGCGCCAGCAGCCAAGTTAGTCTCTCCTACAATGAGCAGTTCTTC	CASSQVSLSYNEQFF
TRBJ2-4	NA	NA	TRBV10-3	TGTGCCATCAGTGAGTCAGTATTTAGAGGTGGTTCCAAAAACATTCAGTACTTC	CAISESVFRGGSKNIQYF
TRBJ1-2	TRBD1	few	TRBV12-3/TRBV12-4	TGTGCCAGCAGATTAAGATCCACGGACAGGCATGGCTACACCTTC	CASRLRSTDRHGYTF
TRBJ1-3	NA	many	TRBV3-1	TGTGCCAGCAGCTCCCAGGTGCGGAAAAGCTCTGGAAACACCATATATTTT	CASSSQVRKSSGNTIYF
TRBJ2-3	TRBD2	many	TRBV20-1	TGCAGTGCCGACCAAGTGGCGGGAGGGTGGGGGGATACGCAGTATTTT	CSADQVAGGWGDTQYF
TRBJ1-1	TRBD1	many	TRBV11-2	TGTGCCAGCAGGAGGACAGGGGGCGATACTGAAGCTTTCTTT	CASRRTGGDTEAFF
TRBJ1-1	NA	NA	TRBV5-1	TGCGCCAGCAATGGGGCTTTCTTT	CASNGAFF
TRBJ2-1	TRBD2	NA	TRBV5-1	TGCGCCAGCAGCCAAGGGACTAGCGGGAGCTCCTACAATGAGCAGTTCTTC	CASSQGTSGSSYNEQFF
TRBJ1-4	NA	many	TRBV11-3	TGTGCCAGCAGCTTGGCTCTTAGAACGACTAATGAAAAACTGTTTTTT	CASSLALRTTNEKLFF
TRBJ2-1	NA	many	TRBV11-2	TGTGCCAGCAGCTTAGATCATCGGGCTGGGTTCTTC	CASSLDHRAGFF
TRBJ1-5	TRBD1	many	TRBV15	TGTGCCACCAGCAAACAGGGGAAAGATCTAGCCCAGCATTTT	CATSKQGKDLAQHF
TRBJ2-1	NA	many	TRBV3-1	TGTGCCAGCAGCCAAGTTACTAGTAAGGGCAGTGAGCAGTTCTTC	CASSQVTSKGSEQFF
TRBJ2-1	TRBD2	many	TRBV11-2	TGTGCCAGCAGCCCTAGGCCGGGACTAGCGGGAGAAGGTGAGCAGTTCTTC	CASSPRPGLAGEGEQFF
TRBJ1-1	NA	NA	TRBV19	TGTGCCAGTAGGATCAAAGAAGGCCGCCAGGACACTGAAGCTTTCTTT	CASRIKEGRQDTEAFF
TRBJ2-7	NA	NA	TRBV25-1	TGTGCCAGCAGTGAAGGTGGCGGGTCCTACGGGCAGTACTTC	CASSEGGGSYGQYF
TRBJ2-3	NA	many	TRBV5-1	TGCGCCAGCAGCAAAGAGAGGGGGGCTACGCAGTATTTT	CASSKERGATQYF
TRBJ1-4	NA	few	TRBV9	TGTGCCAGCAGCCTCAGGTCAGCTAATGAAAAACTGTTTTTT	CASSLRSANEKLFF
TRBJ1-1	NA	NA	TRBV5-6	TGTGCCAGCAGCTTTGTATCAGGGGAAAAAGCTTTCTTT	CASSFVSGEKAFF
TRBJ1-1	NA	many	TRBV3-1	TGTGCCAGCAGCCAAACGACCGGAACAAGTGGAGCTTTCTTT	CASSQTTGTSGAFF
TRBJ2-7	TRBD2	NA	TRBV14	TGTGCCAGCAGCCAGGTTCTCTTAGCGGGAGCCGAGCAGTACTTC	CASSQVLLAGAEQYF
TRBJ1-2	TRBD1	NA	TRBV29-1	TGCAGCGTTGAAGCCCGCAGGGGGCGGGAAGGCTACACCTTC	CSVEARRGREGYTF
TRBJ2-2	NA	few	TRBV7-2	TGTGCCAGCAGCCAACACACTACGAACACCGGGGAGCTGTTTTTT	CASSQHTTNTGELFF
TRBJ2-1	NA	many	TRBV11-3	TGTGCCAGCAGCTTAGCTCATGGGCAGGCCGTCCGGTACAATGAGCAGTTCTTC	CASSLAHGQAVRYNEQFF
TRBJ1-4	TRBD1	NA	TRBV20-1	TGCAGTGCCGTACCGGGACAGGGGGACGAAAAACTGTTTTTT	CSAVPGQGDEKLFF
TRBJ1-2	TRBD1	many	TRBV12-3/TRBV12-4	TGTGCCAGCACCTCCGGGACAGGGCGGAACTATGGCTACACCTTC	CASTSGTGRNYGYTF
TRBJ2-1	NA	many	TRBV24-1	TGTGCCACCAGTCCCCAGGGAGCTTACAATGAGCAGTTCTTC	CATSPQGAYNEQFF
TRBJ2-7	TRBD2	many	TRBV20-1	TGCAGTGCTAATCCGCAAACGGGAGGGGTGGGCTACGAGCAGTACTTC	CSANPQTGGVGYEQYF
TRBJ2-2	NA	many	TRBV27	TGTGCCAGCAGTTCCCCGCGCCGCGGGCGGGAAAATACCGGGGAGCTGTTTTTT	CASSSPRRGRENTGELFF
TRBJ1-5	NA	many	TRBV28	TGTGCCAGCAGCCAGGGGAACCAGCCCCAGCATTTT	CASSQGNQPQHF
TRBJ2-3	TRBD1	many	TRBV11-1	TGTGCCAGCACCAAACTCCGACAGGGTTCAATAGCAGATACGCAGTATTTT	CASTKLRQGSIADTQYF
TRBJ1-1	TRBD1	few	TRBV5-1	TGCGCCAGCAGCTTGGCATACAGGGGTAAGAACACTGAAGCTTTCTTT	CASSLAYRGKNTEAFF
TRBJ2-5	NA	many	TRBV6-1	TGTGCCAGCGGCCCTTCTTTGGGGGAGAAGGAAGAGACCCAGTACTTC	CASGPSLGEKEETQYF
TRBJ1-5	NA	many	TRBV28	TGTGCCAGCAGTCTTTGGAGTCTAACTTTTGAACAGGGCTTAAGTCAGCCCCAGCATTTT	CASSLWSLTFEQGLSQPQHF
TRBJ1-5	NA	few	TRBV12-5	TGTGCTAGTGGTTTGGTACAACCCCAGCATTTT	CASGLVQPQHF
TRBJ1-4	TRBD1	few	TRBV3-1	TGTGCCAGCAGCCACCACAGGGGAAGTAGGGAAAAACTGTTTTTT	CASSHHRGSREKLFF
TRBJ2-1	NA	NA	TRBV20-1	TGCAGTGCCCAGCGCGGGGGCGGTACTGAGCAGTTCTTC	CSAQRGGGTEQFF
TRBJ1-6	NA	many	TRBV6-1	TGTGCCAGCAGTGCAGATTATCCAAATTCACCCCTCCACTTT	CASSADYPNSPLHF
TRBJ2-7	NA	many	TRBV13	TGTGCCACTGGGACGGTCTCCTACGAGCAGTACTTC	CATGTVSYEQYF
TRBJ1-1	NA	many	TRBV7-2	TGTGCCAGCAGCTTAGATTTGTCCGGTCCCCGCCACCCTCCCACTGAAGCTTTCTTT	CASSLDLSGPRHPPTEAFF
TRBJ1-6	TRBD1	few	TRBV7-9	TGTGCCAGCAGTTTAACAGGGGGGTCCTATAATTCACCCCTCCACTTT	CASSLTGGSYNSPLHF
TRBJ1-4	NA	NA	TRBV12-3/TRBV12-4	TGTGCCAGCAGTTTGTCGGGGTTGAATGAAAAACTGTTTTTT	CASSLSGLNEKLFF
TRBJ1-2	NA	few	TRBV6-1	TGTGCCAGCAGTGCTGATGGCTACACCTTC	CASSADGYTF